The entry below describes one T cell receptor (beta chain). Its specificity is unknown. Just one base apart from a much larger clone, this may be a read error. The data are from a study of T cell repertoires in cytomegalovirus infection. Overall study: Indications of both CMV infection and matching HLA type were provided by public TCR beta signatures. General study findings and limits: People with CMV and the relevant HLA were identified by cumulative public TCR beta family frequency. HLA-C-restricted CMV clonotypes gave the most frequent clonotype in two of eight donors.

Germline CDR1 is SGHTA and CDR2 is FQGNSA. V was shortened by 1 base and J by 4 bases, with 13 bases between the two germline ends. This CDR3 has 15 amino acids. TCRdb re-analysed the reads in MiXCR, keeping a single row per CDR3 protein. Among about 230,000 distinct CDR3 sequences, over 20% were seen once, and the ten largest hold 15% to 20%. Sequencing input: CD8+ T cells from PBMCs. This sequence joins TRBV7-2 and TRBJ1-1, with D unclear. The clonotype comes from a human donor in good health (CMV status not recorded). Some clones in this sample may be carry-over from other donors' samples. CDR3 DNA sequence: TGTGCCAGCAGCTTAGAGGAGGAGCTACGCACTGAAGCTTTCTTT. Encoded protein: CASSLEEELRTEAFF.